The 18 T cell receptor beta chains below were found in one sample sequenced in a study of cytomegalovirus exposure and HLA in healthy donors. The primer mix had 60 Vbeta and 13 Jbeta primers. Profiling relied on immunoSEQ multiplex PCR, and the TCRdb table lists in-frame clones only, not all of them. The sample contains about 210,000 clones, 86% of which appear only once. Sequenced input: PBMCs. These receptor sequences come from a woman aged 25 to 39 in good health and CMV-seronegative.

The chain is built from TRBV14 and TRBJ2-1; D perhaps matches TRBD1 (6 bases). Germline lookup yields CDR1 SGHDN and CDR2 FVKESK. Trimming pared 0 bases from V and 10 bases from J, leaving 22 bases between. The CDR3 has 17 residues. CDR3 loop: CASSQEGTLWTLKEQFF. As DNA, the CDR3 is TGTGCCAGCAGCCAAGAGGGGACACTTTGGACGTTGAAAGAGCAGTTCTTC.

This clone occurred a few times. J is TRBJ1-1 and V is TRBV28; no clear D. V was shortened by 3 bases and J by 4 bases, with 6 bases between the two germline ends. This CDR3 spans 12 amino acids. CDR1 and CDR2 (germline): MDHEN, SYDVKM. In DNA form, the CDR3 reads TGTGCCAGCAGTTTGCGGAGCACTGAAGCTTTCTTT. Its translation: CASSLRSTEAFF.

CDR3 protein: CASSIDYGGQPQHF. The DNA of the CDR3 is TGTGCCAGTAGTATAGACTATGGAGGGCAGCCCCAGCATTTT. This chain uses TRBV19 with TRBJ1-5; D unclear. Germline CDR1 reads LNHDA; CDR2 reads SQIVND (reference sequence). Between the trimmed V and J ends, which lost 0 bases and 7 bases, there was a span of 10 bases. The CDR3 is made up of 14 amino acids.

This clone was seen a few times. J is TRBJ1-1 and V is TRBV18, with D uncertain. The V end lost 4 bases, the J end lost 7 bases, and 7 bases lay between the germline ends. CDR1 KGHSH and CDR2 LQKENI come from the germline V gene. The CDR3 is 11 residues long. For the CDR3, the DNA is TGTGCCAGCTCACAGTTACATGAAGCTTTCTTT. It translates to CASSQLHEAFF. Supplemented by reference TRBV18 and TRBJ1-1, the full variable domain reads NAGVMQNPRHLVRRRGQEARLRCSPMKGHSHVYWYRQLPEEGLKFMVYLQKENIIDESGMPKERFSAEFPKEGPSILRIQQVVRGDSAAYFCASSQLHEAFFGQGTRLTVV.

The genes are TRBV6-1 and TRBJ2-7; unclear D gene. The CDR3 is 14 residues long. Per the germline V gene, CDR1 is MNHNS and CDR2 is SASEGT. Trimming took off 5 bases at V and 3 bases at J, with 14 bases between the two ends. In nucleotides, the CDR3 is TGTGCCAGCAGTCCAAGATCAAAACTCTACGAGCAGTACTTC. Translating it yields CASSPRSKLYEQYF.

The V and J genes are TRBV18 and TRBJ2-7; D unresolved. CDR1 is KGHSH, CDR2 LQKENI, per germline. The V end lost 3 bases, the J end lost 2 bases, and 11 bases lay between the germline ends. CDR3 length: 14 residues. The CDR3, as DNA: TGTGCCAGCTCACCGGGCTACGACCCCTACGAGCAGTACTTC. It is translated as CASSPGYDPYEQYF.

The CDR3 bases are TGTGCCAGCAGCACACCGCTTACAGGGCATAATGAAAAACTGTTTTTT. As protein: CASSTPLTGHNEKLFF. The chain couples TRBV28 to TRBJ1-4; tentative D call: TRBD1 (6 bases). V shed 6 bases and J shed 4 bases, with 18 bases lying between them. Germline V lookup: CDR1 MDHEN, CDR2 SYDVKM. This CDR3 has 16 amino acids.

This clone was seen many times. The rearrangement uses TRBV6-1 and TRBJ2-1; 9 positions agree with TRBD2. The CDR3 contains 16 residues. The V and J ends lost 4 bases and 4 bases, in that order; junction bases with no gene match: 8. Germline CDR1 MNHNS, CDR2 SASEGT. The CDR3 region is CASSARLAVLYNEQFF. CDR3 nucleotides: TGTGCCAGCAGTGCCCGACTAGCGGTACTATACAATGAGCAGTTCTTC.

The CDR3 reads CASSRGLLNEQFF. Here the CDR3 DNA reads TGCGCCAGCAGCAGGGGACTTCTTAATGAGCAGTTCTTC. The chain carries TRBV5-1 and TRBJ2-1; D may be TRBD2 (6 bases). CDR1 is SGHRS and CDR2 is YFSETQ in the germline V gene. The ends were cut back, 4 bases at V and 7 bases at J, with 12 bases in the middle. The CDR3 sequence is 13 residues long.

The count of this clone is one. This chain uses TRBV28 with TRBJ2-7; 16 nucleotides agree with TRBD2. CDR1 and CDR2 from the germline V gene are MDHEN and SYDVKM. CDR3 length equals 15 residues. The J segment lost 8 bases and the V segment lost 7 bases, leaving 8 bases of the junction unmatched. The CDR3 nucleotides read TGTGCCAGCACCCCGGGACTAGCGGGAGGGGTAAAGCAGTACTTC. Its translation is CASTPGLAGGVKQYF.

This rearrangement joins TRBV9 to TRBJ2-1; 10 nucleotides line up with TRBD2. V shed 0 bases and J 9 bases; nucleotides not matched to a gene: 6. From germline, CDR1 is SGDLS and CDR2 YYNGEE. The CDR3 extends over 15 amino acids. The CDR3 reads CASSVGASGRGEQFF. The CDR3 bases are TGTGCCAGCAGCGTAGGGGCTAGCGGGAGAGGTGAGCAGTTCTTC.

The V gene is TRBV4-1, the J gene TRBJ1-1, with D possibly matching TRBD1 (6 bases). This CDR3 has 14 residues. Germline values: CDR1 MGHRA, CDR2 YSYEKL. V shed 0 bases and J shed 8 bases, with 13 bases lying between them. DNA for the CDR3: TGCGCCAGCAGCCAAGATCTCAGGGGCTGGGAAGCTTTCTTT. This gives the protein CASSQDLRGWEAFF.

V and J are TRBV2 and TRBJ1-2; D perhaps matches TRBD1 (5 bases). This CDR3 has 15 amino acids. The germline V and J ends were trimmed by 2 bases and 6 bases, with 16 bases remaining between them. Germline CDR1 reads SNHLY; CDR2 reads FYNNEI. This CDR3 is CASSEIAGQLNGYTF. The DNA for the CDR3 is TGTGCCAGCAGTGAAATTGCAGGGCAACTGAATGGCTACACCTTC.

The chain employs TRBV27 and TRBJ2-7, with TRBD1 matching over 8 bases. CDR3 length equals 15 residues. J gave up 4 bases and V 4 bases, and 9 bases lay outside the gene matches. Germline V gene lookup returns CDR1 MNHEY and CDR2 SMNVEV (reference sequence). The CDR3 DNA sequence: TGTGCCAGCAGTTCACCCAGGAGACAGGGGTACGAGCAGTACTTC. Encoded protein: CASSSPRRQGYEQYF.

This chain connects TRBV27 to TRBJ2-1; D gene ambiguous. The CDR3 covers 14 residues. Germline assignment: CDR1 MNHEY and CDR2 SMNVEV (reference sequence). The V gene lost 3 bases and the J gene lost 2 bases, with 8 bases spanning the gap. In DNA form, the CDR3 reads TGTGCCAGCAGTTTTAGGAGACCCTACAATGAGCAGTTCTTC. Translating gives CASSFRRPYNEQFF.

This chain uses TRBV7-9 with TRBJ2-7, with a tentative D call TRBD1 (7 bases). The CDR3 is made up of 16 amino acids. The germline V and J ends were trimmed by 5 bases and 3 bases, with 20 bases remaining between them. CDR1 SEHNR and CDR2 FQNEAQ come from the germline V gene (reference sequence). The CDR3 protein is CASSPGLAGQFYEQYF. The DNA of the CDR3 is TGTGCCAGCAGCCCGGGCCTTGCGGGACAGTTCTACGAGCAGTACTTC.

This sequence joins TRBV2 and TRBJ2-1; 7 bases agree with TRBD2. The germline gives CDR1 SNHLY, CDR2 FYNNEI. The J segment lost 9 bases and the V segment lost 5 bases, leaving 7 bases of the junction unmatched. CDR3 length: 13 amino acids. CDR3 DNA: TGTGCCAGCAGTAAACTACGGGGGGTTGAGCAGTTCTTC. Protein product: CASSKLRGVEQFF.

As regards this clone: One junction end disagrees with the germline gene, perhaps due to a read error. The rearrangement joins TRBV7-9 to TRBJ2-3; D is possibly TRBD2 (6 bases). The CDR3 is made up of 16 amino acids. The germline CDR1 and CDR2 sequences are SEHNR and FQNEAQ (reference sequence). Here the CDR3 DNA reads TGTTCCAGCAGCTTAGTTCTCCTCCGGGGGACAGATACGCAGTATTTT. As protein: CSSSLVLLRGTDTQYF.